The next 10 T cell receptor beta chains were all read from a single sample in a study of beta chain features in type 1 diabetes. Since all of the isolated RNA was reverse transcribed, expressed TCRB transcripts were what got sequenced. Profiled with immunoSEQ multiplex PCR; TCRdb holds only in-frame clones, not every one. The profile covers 310,000 or so clones, with approximately 10% appearing a single time and about 0.015% taken by the ten largest. Sample: naive CD4+ T cells from blood. These receptors all stem from a woman aged 25 to 39 in good health.

This clone was seen a few times. This chain uses TRBV18 with TRBJ1-2, with D possibly matching TRBD1 (5 bases). Trimming removed 3 bases at V and 5 bases at J, with 10 bases between. This CDR3 has 13 amino acids. In germline, CDR1 is KGHSH, CDR2 LQKENI. In DNA form, the CDR3 reads TGTGCCAGCTCACCGACAGCCCCTTATGGCTACACCTTC. Protein sequence: CASSPTAPYGYTF.

This clone was counted between two and nine times. The V and J genes are TRBV7-9 and TRBJ2-6; TRBD1 aligns across 8 bases. V lost 3 bases and J lost 0; bases outside the gene matches: 7. This CDR3 has 18 residues. Germline V gives CDR1 SEHNR, CDR2 FQNEAQ (reference sequence). The CDR3: CASSFQGTGGSGANVLTF. DNA for the CDR3: TGTGCCAGCAGCTTTCAAGGGACAGGCGGCTCTGGGGCCAACGTCCTGACTTTC. The complete variable domain, with remaining parts taken from reference TRBV7-9 and TRBJ2-6, reads DTGVSQNPRHKITKRGQNVTFRCDPISEHNRLYWYRQTLGQGPEFLTYFQNEAQLEKSRLLSDRFSAERPKGSFSTLEIQRTEQGDSAMYLCASSFQGTGGSGANVLTFGAGSRLTVL.

The rearrangement links TRBV29-1 to TRBJ2-1, with 8 bases that match TRBD2. CDR1 and CDR2 from the germline V gene are SQVTM and ANQGSEA. The CDR3 runs 14 residues. V lost 1 base to trimming and J lost 7 bases; unmatched junction nucleotides: 6. CDR3 loop: CSVEGAGDGNEQFF. CDR3 in DNA: TGCAGCGTTGAAGGAGCGGGAGATGGGAATGAGCAGTTCTTC.

The V gene is TRBV6-1, the J gene TRBJ2-7, with TRBD2 matching 7 bases. The ends lost 1 base at V and 3 bases at J; junction bases unmatched: 9. Germline values: CDR1 MNHNS, CDR2 SASEGT. The CDR3 is 16 amino acids. The CDR3: CASSEGTRWGNYEQYF. As DNA, the CDR3 is TGTGCCAGCAGTGAAGGGACTAGATGGGGCAACTACGAGCAGTACTTC.

The chain employs TRBV7-8 and TRBJ2-7, with unresolved D. The germline V gene has CDR1 SGHVS and CDR2 FQNEAQ. V was cut by 5 bases and J by 3 bases, with 14 bases left in between. The CDR3 covers 14 residues. CDR3 residues: CASSKTTRFYEQYF. CDR3 DNA: TGTGCCAGCAGCAAAACGACTCGGTTCTACGAGCAGTACTTC.

This clone has ten or more counts. Within the sample, other DNA sequences also encode this same CDR3. The chain recombines TRBV4-3 with TRBJ1-5; D is ambiguous. CDR3 length equals 13 residues. Between the trimmed V and J ends, which lost 0 bases and 6 bases, there was a span of 6 bases. Germline V CDR1 and CDR2: LGHNA, YSLEER. The CDR3 sequence is CASSQDRGQPQHF. DNA of the CDR3: TGCGCCAGCAGCCAAGATCGGGGTCAGCCCCAGCATTTT.

V gene TRBV5-4 combines with J gene TRBJ2-5; 11 nucleotides line up with TRBD1. CDR1 is SGHNT and CDR2 is YYREEE in the germline V gene (reference sequence). The ends lost 2 bases at V and 5 bases at J; junction bases unmatched: 5. The CDR3 has 15 residues. CDR3: CASSLGTGGRETQYF. The CDR3 DNA follows: TGTGCCAGCAGCTTAGGGACAGGGGGGCGTGAGACCCAGTACTTC.

The V and J genes are TRBV30 and TRBJ1-2; 7 bases fit TRBD1. This CDR3 is built from 14 residues. J gave up 7 bases and V 4 bases, and 12 bases lay outside the gene matches. Germline assignment: CDR1 GTSNPN and CDR2 SVGIG (reference sequence). The CDR3, as DNA: TGTGCCTGGACCCTTAGACAGGGCGGGCTTGGCTACACCTTC. This translates into CAWTLRQGGLGYTF.

V is TRBV9 and J is TRBJ2-7; 7 nucleotides match TRBD1. V lost 4 bases and J lost 6; bases outside the gene matches: 7. CDR1 is SGDLS, CDR2 YYNGEE, per germline. This CDR3 is 13 amino acids long. For the CDR3, the DNA is TGTGCCAGCAGCACGGGACAGAGGGGCGAGCAGTACTTC. Amino acid sequence: CASSTGQRGEQYF.

This rearrangement joins TRBV7-2 to TRBJ2-5, with D unclear. Germline CDR1 and CDR2: SGHTA and FQGNSA. The CDR3 has 14 residues. V was trimmed by 1 base and J by 2 bases, leaving 8 bases between them. CDR3 loop: CASSLVGSQETQYF. The CDR3 nucleotides read TGTGCCAGCAGCTTAGTGGGCAGTCAAGAGACCCAGTACTTC.